The 30 T cell receptor beta chains below all came from one sample that was sequenced in a study of T-cell reconstitution after alpha-beta-depleted transplantation in children. Molecular barcoding with unique molecular identifiers was used for the TCRbeta library. Each CDR3 protein gets one entry after TCRdb re-called the PCR reads with MiXCR. The sample holds about 190,000 distinct CDR3 sequences, 11% seen once. This material consisted of PBMCs, taken before TCRalphabeta/CD19-depleted stem cell transplant. All receptors come from a boy younger than 10 with acute myeloid leukemia, due to receive a stem cell transplant.

This clonotype appeared many times. The J gene is TRBJ2-3, the V gene TRBV20-1; 10 bases line up with TRBD1. The ends lost 0 bases at V and 2 bases at J; junction bases unmatched: 5. The CDR3 runs to 16 residues. Germline loops: CDR1 DFQATT, CDR2 SNEGSKA (reference sequence). The CDR3 DNA reads as TGCAGTGCTAGAGATGGGACAGGGGCAGACACAGATACGCAGTATTTT. It yields the protein CSARDGTGADTDTQYF.

This clonotype was seen ten or more times. J is TRBJ1-2 and V is TRBV20-1; 10 bases align to TRBD1. The CDR3 sequence is 16 residues long. The V gene's germline CDR1 is DFQATT and CDR2 SNEGSKA (reference sequence). Trimming took 5 bases from V and 2 from J; bases not matched to a gene: 11. In DNA form, the CDR3 reads TGCAGTGCTGGTGAACCGGGACAGGGGCGGAACTATGGCTACACCTTC. As protein: CSAGEPGQGRNYGYTF.

This clonotype was detected many times. The chain couples TRBV5-1 to TRBJ2-1, with D uncertain. V was pared by 1 base and J by 8 bases, with 16 bases between. The germline CDR1 and CDR2 sequences are SGHRS and YFSETQ. This CDR3 is built from 15 residues. CDR3 bases: TGCGCCAGCAGCTTGTTTGTGAAGCGATTGGATGAGCAGTTCTTC. It translates to CASSLFVKRLDEQFF.

Many counts were recorded for this clonotype. The chain joins TRBV28 to TRBJ1-2; 8 bases map to TRBD1. This CDR3 comprises 14 residues. Germline lookup yields CDR1 MDHEN and CDR2 SYDVKM. Trimming cost V 3 bases and J 4 bases; bases outside gene matches: 4. The CDR3 spells CASSFRQGFYGYTF. The CDR3 bases are TGTGCCAGCAGTTTCCGACAGGGGTTCTATGGCTACACCTTC.

This clonotype was observed many times. The rearrangement joins TRBV20-1 to TRBJ2-2; tentatively, D is TRBD2 (6 bases). CDR3 length: 14 residues. Germline CDR1 and CDR2: DFQATT and SNEGSKA (reference sequence). Trimming stripped 2 bases from V and 2 bases from J, with 9 bases between. The CDR3 DNA sequence: TGCAGTGCTAGACAGGGACTTAACACCGGGGAGCTGTTTTTT. Translated: CSARQGLNTGELFF.

This clonotype was observed at least ten times. CDR3 loop: CSAPDRYEQYF. CDR3 coding DNA: TGCAGTGCCCCGGATAGGTACGAGCAGTACTTC. This rearrangement joins TRBV20-1 to TRBJ2-7, with D unresolved. The CDR3 is 11 residues long. V was pared by 6 bases and J by 4 bases, with 10 bases between. Germline CDR1 is DFQATT and CDR2 is SNEGSKA (reference sequence).

The rearrangement joins TRBV28 to TRBJ2-7; D is unresolved. V was pared by 7 bases and J by 3 bases, with 7 bases between. CDR1 and CDR2 (germline): MDHEN, SYDVKM. The length of the CDR3 is 11 residues. CDR3 DNA sequence: TGTGCCAGCAAACAGAGCTACGAGCAGTACTTC. It translates to CASKQSYEQYF.

This clonotype was seen repeatedly, ten times or more. This chain links TRBV20-1 with TRBJ2-3; tentative D call: TRBD2 (5 bases). The CDR3 sequence is 15 residues long. Germline V lookup: CDR1 DFQATT, CDR2 SNEGSKA (reference sequence). With 6 bases removed from V and 5 bases from J, the gap between germline ends came to 21 bases. CDR3: CSAETSVPAQDTQYF. The DNA for the CDR3 is TGCAGTGCAGAAACTAGTGTCCCGGCCCAAGATACGCAGTATTTT.

The chain joins TRBV5-1 to TRBJ2-2; D possibly matches TRBD1 or TRBD2 (5 bases each). The CDR3 totals 14 residues. Germline-derived CDR1 and CDR2 are SGHRS and YFSETQ. With 7 bases removed from V and 4 bases from J, the gap between germline ends came to 14 bases. The CDR3 region is CASHRGAGTGELFF. The CDR3 DNA is TGCGCCAGCCACCGGGGCGCGGGCACCGGGGAGCTGTTTTTT.

This clonotype came up many times. V is TRBV6-5 and J is TRBJ2-3, with 10 bases matching TRBD2. The V and J ends lost 5 bases and 2 bases, in that order; junction bases with no gene match: 10. The CDR3 has 17 residues. Germline V gene data show CDR1 as MNHEY and CDR2 as SVGAGI. In DNA form, the CDR3 reads TGTGCCAGCAGTAGAGACCAAGCGGGAGGGTACACAGATACGCAGTATTTT. Residues: CASSRDQAGGYTDTQYF.

At least ten counts were recorded for this clonotype. This sequence joins TRBV5-1 and TRBJ1-1, with 9 positions matching TRBD1. This CDR3 comprises 14 residues. With 3 bases clipped from V and 5 bases from J, the junction kept 5 bases outside the gene matches. Looked up from germline, CDR1 is SGHRS and CDR2 is YFSETQ. CDR3 nucleotide sequence: TGCGCCAGCAGCTACGGACAGGGGTTAACTGAAGCTTTCTTT. Translating it yields CASSYGQGLTEAFF.

In this sample, this clonotype turned up many times. The rearrangement links TRBV3-1 to TRBJ2-2; 13 bases line up with TRBD2. Germline V gene data show CDR1 as LGHDT and CDR2 as YNNKEL (reference sequence). This CDR3 has 17 residues. Unmatched junction bases numbered 5, after V lost 3 bases and J lost 4 bases. The CDR3 bases are TGTGCCAGCAGCCATGTTAGACTAGCGGGAGGCACCGGGGAGCTGTTTTTT. Its protein product is CASSHVRLAGGTGELFF.

This clonotype has a count of ten or more. Written as DNA, the CDR3 is TGTGCCAGCAGCTTTTCGCAGGATGAAAAACTGTTTTTT. It encodes CASSFSQDEKLFF. The V call is TRBV7-2, the J call TRBJ1-4; D gene uncertain. The CDR3 totals 13 residues. Germline CDR1 SGHTA, CDR2 FQGNSA. V was shortened by 3 bases and J by 6 bases, with 8 bases between the two germline ends.

This clonotype was recorded at least ten times. The CDR3, as DNA: TGTGCCAGCAGCTTAGCAGGGACTAGCGGGATCGGGGAGCAGTTCTTC. Its protein is CASSLAGTSGIGEQFF. The gene calls are TRBV7-2 and TRBJ2-1; 13 bases are shared with TRBD2. This CDR3 comprises 16 residues. V trimming: 0 bases; J trimming: 10 bases; junction bases outside the gene matches: 6. CDR1 and CDR2 from the germline V gene are SGHTA and FQGNSA.

This clonotype was seen ten or more times. The genes are TRBV12-3 or TRBV12-4 and TRBJ2-1; possible D gene TRBD1, 5 bases. There are 15 residues in the CDR3. The germline V and J ends were trimmed by 6 bases and 1 base, with 13 bases remaining between them. CDR3 sequence reads: CASRGRPQSYNEQFF. The CDR3, as DNA: TGTGCCAGCAGGGGGCGGCCACAATCCTACAATGAGCAGTTCTTC.

In this sample, this clonotype turned up many times. The genes are TRBV20-1 and TRBJ1-5, with unresolved D. The CDR3 is 12 amino acids. Germline assignment: CDR1 DFQATT and CDR2 SNEGSKA (reference sequence). V dropped 3 bases and J dropped 6 bases, with 9 bases sitting between them. The CDR3 DNA reads TGCAGTGCTAGTTCGGGGTCTCAGCCCCAGCATTTT. This sequence encodes CSASSGSQPQHF.

This clonotype appeared many times. This chain links TRBV18 with TRBJ2-7; 7 bases fit TRBD1. Germline values: CDR1 KGHSH, CDR2 LQKENI. This CDR3 contains 15 residues. V lost 0 bases, J lost 6 bases, and 8 bases stayed unmatched. The CDR3 sequence: CASSPPDRAFSEQYF. The CDR3 bases are TGTGCCAGCTCACCACCAGACAGGGCCTTCTCCGAGCAGTACTTC.

This clonotype came up many times. The chain links TRBV7-9 to TRBJ2-5; maybe TRBD1 (5 bases). The CDR3 consists of 14 residues. V lost 2 bases and J lost 5, with 12 bases in between. Germline-derived CDR1 and CDR2 are SEHNR and FQNEAQ (reference sequence). DNA of the CDR3: TGTGCCAGCAGCTTACGGGCAGGGAAGGAGACCCAGTACTTC. Amino acids: CASSLRAGKETQYF.

This clonotype has a count of ten or more. The chain carries TRBV20-1 and TRBJ2-7; D not resolved. V was shortened by 1 base and J by 1 base, with 11 bases between the two germline ends. The CDR3 length is 14 residues. Germline V CDR1 and CDR2: DFQATT, SNEGSKA (reference sequence). CDR3 coding DNA: TGCAGTGCTAGAGTTGTGTGGGGTTCCTACGAGCAGTACTTC. This encodes CSARVVWGSYEQYF.

The CDR3 DNA reads TGCAGTGCTAGAGATCTTGGGATGACTAGCACAGATACGCAGTATTTT. Translating it yields CSARDLGMTSTDTQYF. The chain links TRBV20-1 to TRBJ2-3; D is undetermined. The germline V gene encodes CDR1 DFQATT and CDR2 SNEGSKA (reference sequence). The germline V and J ends were trimmed by 0 bases and 0 bases, with 13 bases remaining between them. The CDR3 totals 16 residues.

This clonotype was observed many times. J is TRBJ1-5 and V is TRBV20-1; D call uncertain. Trimming took off 1 base at V and 7 bases at J, with 11 bases between the two ends. Looked up from germline, CDR1 is DFQATT and CDR2 is SNEGSKA (reference sequence). The CDR3 runs 13 residues. CDR3 region: CSARGLDNQPQHF. The CDR3 DNA follows: TGCAGTGCTAGAGGCCTTGACAACCAGCCCCAGCATTTT.

The sample holds many counts of this clonotype. This chain links TRBV28 with TRBJ1-2, with a tentative D call TRBD1 (5 bases). Per the germline V gene, CDR1 is MDHEN and CDR2 is SYDVKM. There are 14 residues in the CDR3. V was shortened by 8 bases and J by 0 bases, with 13 bases between the two germline ends. The CDR3 protein is CASQRDLSNYGYTF. The CDR3 bases are TGTGCCAGCCAACGGGACCTCTCTAACTATGGCTACACCTTC.

This clonotype was counted at least ten times. This chain uses TRBV4-1 with TRBJ1-1, with a tentative D call TRBD1 (5 bases). CDR1 is MGHRA and CDR2 is YSYEKL in the germline V gene. The CDR3 has 14 amino acids. Trimming shortened V by 1 base and J by 6 bases, and 12 bases separated the two germline ends. The CDR3 protein is CASSQVLGDPEAFF. DNA of the CDR3: TGCGCCAGCAGCCAAGTTTTGGGGGACCCTGAAGCTTTCTTT.

This clonotype was recorded many times. The gene calls are TRBV20-1 and TRBJ2-1; D remains unclear. Trimming cost V 6 bases and J 3 bases, with 9 bases left between them. Germline CDR1 reads DFQATT; CDR2 reads SNEGSKA (reference sequence). The CDR3 has 12 amino acids. The DNA for the CDR3 is TGCAGTGCCGAAGAGAGCTACAATGAGCAGTTCTTC. Translating it yields CSAEESYNEQFF.

This clonotype was seen ten or more times. The chain couples TRBV5-1 to TRBJ2-1; weak D call: TRBD2 (6 bases). From germline, CDR1 is SGHRS and CDR2 YFSETQ. The CDR3 is 16 residues long. V lost 2 bases, J lost 4 bases, and 16 bases lay in between. The CDR3 loop reads CASSFVGAGSYNEQFF. The CDR3 nucleotides are TGCGCCAGCAGCTTTGTTGGCGCGGGGTCGTACAATGAGCAGTTCTTC.

This clonotype showed up many times. This chain joins TRBV15 and TRBJ2-7; D remains ambiguous. V was pared by 7 bases and J by 1 base, with 8 bases between. Germline CDR1 is LNHNV and CDR2 is YYDKDF (reference sequence). CDR3 length equals 12 residues. This chain's CDR3 is CATNTVSYEQYV. The CDR3 region has the DNA TGTGCCACCAATACAGTTTCCTACGAGCAGTACGTC.

This clonotype appeared many times. V gene TRBV14 combines with J gene TRBJ1-1; the D gene is possibly TRBD1 (5 bases). Germline V CDR1 and CDR2: SGHDN, FVKESK. The V gene lost 1 base and the J gene lost 5 bases, with 17 bases spanning the gap. The CDR3 loop spans 16 amino acids. Here the CDR3 reads CASSQVSGGAGTEAFF. CDR3 in DNA: TGTGCCAGCAGCCAAGTTTCTGGAGGGGCTGGTACTGAAGCTTTCTTT. Combining the CDR3 with reference TRBV14 and TRBJ1-1 gives the whole variable domain EAGVTQFPSHSVIEKGQTVTLRCDPISGHDNLYWYRRVMGKEIKFLLHFVKESKQDESGMPNNRFLAERTGGTYSTLKVQPAELEDSGVYFCASSQVSGGAGTEAFFGQGTRLTVV.

In the case of this clonotype: A much larger clonotype is one base distant, so this may be a read error. V and J are TRBV2 and TRBJ2-1; D possibly matches TRBD1 or TRBD2 (6 bases each). CDR3 length: 15 amino acids. Per germline, CDR1 SNHLY and CDR2 FYNNEI. Deletions cut 6 bases from V and 8 bases from J, with 20 bases between. The CDR3, as DNA: TGTGCCAGCAGAGAAATGGGGGGCTCTTGGGATGAGCAGTTCTTC. Translation: CASREMGGSWDEQFF.

This clonotype was seen at least ten times. This chain links TRBV5-6 with TRBJ2-1; D remains unclear. V was pared by 1 base and J by 5 bases, with 4 bases between. The germline gives CDR1 SGHDT, CDR2 YYEEEE. This CDR3 is built from 12 residues. The CDR3 sequence is CASSLMHNEQFF. The CDR3 DNA reads as TGTGCCAGCAGCTTGATGCACAATGAGCAGTTCTTC.

This clonotype was seen ten or more times. V and J are TRBV20-1 and TRBJ1-1; D is unclear. Trimming took 3 bases from V and 1 from J, leaving 9 bases between them. This CDR3 spans 13 amino acids. Germline V CDR1 and CDR2: DFQATT, SNEGSKA (reference sequence). The CDR3 region is CSARGSWNTEAFF. The CDR3 DNA follows: TGCAGTGCTAGGGGGAGCTGGAACACTGAAGCTTTCTTT.